The 31 T cell receptor beta chains reported below all come from one sample, sequenced in a study of beta chain features in type 1 diabetes (dated by TCRdb to the late 2010s). The full study reports these points: In all four CD4+ subsets, TCRB CDR3 length was moderately but significantly shorter in type 1 diabetes patients.

The library was prepared using the immunoSEQ multiplex PCR assay. The entire isolated RNA was reverse transcribed using the High Capacity cDNA Reverse Transcription Kit, and thus expressed TCRB transcripts were sequenced. This is the immuneACCESS table as TCRdb keeps it, with only in-frame sequences that have V and J called. A part of the clones is gone; compared with another copy, unresolved V genes explain less than half, and the rest is unexplained. Present in this sample are a few hundred thousand clones, roughly 9.8% of which were seen just once. The ten top clones hold 0.55% to 0.75% of the sample. No antigen has been assigned to these receptors. The sequenced sample consisted of central memory CD4+ T cells from blood. These receptors were collected from a man younger than 45 with type 1 diabetes.

This clone was seen a few times. J is TRBJ2-1 and V is TRBV27; D is uncertain. The CDR3 totals 15 residues. The germline V gene has CDR1 MNHEY and CDR2 SMNVEV (reference sequence). The V and J ends lost 2 bases and 2 bases respectively, with 10 bases between them. The CDR3 DNA reads TGTGCCAGCAGTTTAATGAGCGTCGCCTACAATGAGCAGTTCTTC. Amino acids: CASSLMSVAYNEQFF.

This clone has just a few counts. DNA for the CDR3: TGTGCCAGTAGTACCCCCCTGGGACCGTTATCCTACGAGCAGTACTTC. The encoded protein is CASSTPLGPLSYEQYF. The rearrangement uses TRBV19 and TRBJ2-7; D may match TRBD1 or TRBD2 (5 bases each). Between the trimmed V and J ends, which lost 4 bases and 1 base, there was a span of 17 bases. This CDR3 has 16 amino acids. Germline values: CDR1 LNHDA, CDR2 SQIVND (reference sequence).

This clone was seen a few times. The J gene is TRBJ2-1, the V gene TRBV28; D is uncertain. Trimming shortened V by 4 bases and J by 5 bases, and 12 bases separated the two germline ends. Germline assignment: CDR1 MDHEN and CDR2 SYDVKM. This CDR3 spans 14 amino acids. This chain's CDR3 is CASSSGRVDNEQFF. The CDR3 region has the DNA TGTGCCAGCAGTTCAGGAAGGGTGGACAATGAGCAGTTCTTC.

The chain recombines TRBV10-3 with TRBJ1-1; 7 bases are a match to TRBD1. Germline-derived CDR1 and CDR2 are ENHRY and SYGVKD. The CDR3 length is 13 residues. V lost 6 bases and J lost 0; bases outside the gene matches: 1. CDR3 sequence (DNA): TGTGCCATCAGGACAGGGTTGAACACTGAAGCTTTCTTT. Translation gives CAIRTGLNTEAFF.

Ten or more counts support this clone. Written as DNA, the CDR3 is TGTGCCAGCAGTGGGGAAACGGGACGGTTTAATCAGCCCCAGCATTTT. As protein: CASSGETGRFNQPQHF. This chain joins TRBV28 and TRBJ1-5; D is perhaps TRBD1 (5 bases). CDR1 is MDHEN, CDR2 SYDVKM, per germline. CDR3 length equals 16 residues. Trimming left V 5 bases short and J 4 bases short, with 18 bases between.

The rearrangement links TRBV7-9 to TRBJ2-1; D may be TRBD1 (6 bases). CDR1 is SEHNR and CDR2 is FQNEAQ in the germline V gene (reference sequence). This CDR3 contains 14 residues. Trimming removed 5 bases at V and 0 bases at J, with 8 bases between. Here the CDR3 reads CASSLQGSYNEQFF. In DNA, the CDR3 is TGTGCCAGCAGCCTACAGGGCTCCTACAATGAGCAGTTCTTC. Full variable domain (remainder filled in from reference TRBV7-9 and TRBJ2-1): DTGVSQNPRHKITKRGQNVTFRCDPISEHNRLYWYRQTLGQGPEFLTYFQNEAQLEKSRLLSDRFSAERPKGSFSTLEIQRTEQGDSAMYLCASSLQGSYNEQFFGPGTRLTVL.

The J gene is TRBJ2-4, the V gene TRBV5-4; 15 bases agree with TRBD2. CDR1 and CDR2 from the germline V gene are SGHNT and YYREEE (reference sequence). After removal of 4 bases from V and 6 bases from J, the junction contained 8 bases not matched to a gene. The CDR3 consists of 17 residues. CDR3 nucleotides: TGTGCCAGCAGCCGAGGACTAGCGGGAGGGCCCGGAAACATTCAGTACTTC. This translates into CASSRGLAGGPGNIQYF.

This clone was seen only a few times. The chain is built from TRBV7-2 and TRBJ2-1; 10 bases fit TRBD2. Losses at the gene ends were 5 bases for V and 9 bases for J; bases not matched to a gene: 4. Germline V gene data show CDR1 as SGHTA and CDR2 as FQGNSA. The CDR3 has 13 amino acids. CDR3 sequence: CASSPGLAFEQFF. CDR3 DNA: TGTGCCAGCAGCCCGGGACTAGCGTTTGAGCAGTTCTTC.

This clone turned up a few times. This sequence joins TRBV7-9 and TRBJ2-7; 10 nucleotides line up with TRBD2. CDR3 size: 14 residues. CDR1 is SEHNR, CDR2 FQNEAQ, per germline (reference sequence). J lost 5 bases, V lost 3 bases, and 4 bases had no gene match. In DNA, the CDR3 is TGTGCCAGCAGCTTGTCTAGCGGGAGCCACGAGCAGTACTTC. Translating it yields CASSLSSGSHEQYF.

The chain combines TRBV18 with TRBJ2-1; the D gene is possibly TRBD1 (5 bases). V was pared by 3 bases and J by 4 bases, with 13 bases between. Germline CDR1 reads KGHSH; CDR2 reads LQKENI. The CDR3 length is 15 residues. The DNA of the CDR3 is TGTGCCAGCTCACCTCTTGGACAATTATACAATGAGCAGTTCTTC. Amino acid sequence: CASSPLGQLYNEQFF.

This clone was detected a few times. This rearrangement joins TRBV7-8 to TRBJ1-5; D ambiguous. V gave up 3 bases and J gave up 6 bases, with 12 bases separating them. This CDR3 region has 14 residues. CDR1 and CDR2 from the germline V gene are SGHVS and FQNEAQ. The CDR3 is CASSFWTKAQPQHF. The DNA for the CDR3 is TGTGCCAGCAGCTTTTGGACCAAGGCTCAGCCCCAGCATTTT. The entire variable domain, with the rest obtained from reference TRBV7-8 and TRBJ1-5, is as follows: GAGVSQSPRYKVAKRGQDVALRCDPISGHVSLFWYQQALGQGPEFLTYFQNEAQLDKSGLPSDRFFAERPEGSVSTLKIQRTQQEDSAVYLCASSFWTKAQPQHFGDGTRLSIL.

This clone was recorded a few times. CDR3 nucleotides: TGTGCCAGTACCCGCACCCGGACTAGCGGCTACAATGAGCAGTTCTTC. Its protein product is CASTRTRTSGYNEQFF. The chain is built from TRBV19 and TRBJ2-1; 10 nucleotides match TRBD2. The CDR3 sequence is 16 residues long. Germline assignment: CDR1 LNHDA and CDR2 SQIVND (reference sequence). With 7 bases clipped from V and 3 bases from J, the junction kept 9 bases outside the gene matches.

V and J are TRBV27 and TRBJ2-2; no firm D call. The CDR3 runs to 12 residues. V was clipped by 1 base and J by 6 bases, with 3 bases between them. Germline CDR1 and CDR2: MNHEY and SMNVEV (reference sequence). The CDR3 spells CASSLLSGELFF. DNA for the CDR3: TGTGCCAGCAGTTTATTGTCCGGGGAGCTGTTTTTT.

This chain joins TRBV27 and TRBJ2-3, with TRBD2 matching 9 bases. CDR3 length: 14 amino acids. After removal of 0 bases from V and 5 bases from J, the junction contained 0 bases not matched to a gene. CDR1 and CDR2 from the germline V gene are MNHEY and SMNVEV (reference sequence). CDR3 loop: CASSLSSGGDTQYF. CDR3 DNA sequence: TGTGCCAGCAGTTTATCTAGCGGGGGAGATACGCAGTATTTT.

The chain couples TRBV25-1 to TRBJ2-2; 7 bases fit TRBD1. The CDR3 contains 18 residues. Trimming cost V 3 bases and J 6 bases; bases outside gene matches: 16. Germline CDR1 and CDR2: MGHDK and SYGVNS. This CDR3 is CASSENNRGTLSAGELFF. The CDR3, as DNA: TGTGCCAGCAGTGAGAATAACAGGGGAACGCTCTCTGCCGGGGAGCTGTTTTTT.

The V call is TRBV15, the J call TRBJ2-3; D remains ambiguous. The V end lost 6 bases, the J end lost 4 bases, and 11 bases lay between the germline ends. CDR1 and CDR2 (germline): LNHNV, YYDKDF (reference sequence). The CDR3 sequence is 13 residues long. The CDR3 spells CATRSPNADTQYF. The CDR3 nucleotides are TGTGCCACCAGGTCTCCAAACGCAGATACGCAGTATTTT.

This clone was detected a few times. The chain carries TRBV28 and TRBJ2-7, with 8 bases that match TRBD2. This CDR3 has 16 residues. CDR1 MDHEN and CDR2 SYDVKM come from the germline V gene. The ends lost 3 bases at V and 3 bases at J; junction bases unmatched: 10. The CDR3 protein is CASSFGGSGRYYEQYF. Written as DNA, the CDR3 is TGTGCCAGCAGTTTTGGCGGGAGCGGGAGATACTACGAGCAGTACTTC. Drawing the rest from reference TRBV28 and TRBJ2-7, the complete variable domain is DVKVTQSSRYLVKRTGEKVFLECVQDMDHENMFWYRQDPGLGLRLIYFSYDVKMKEKGDIPEGYSVSREKKERFSLILESASTNQTSMYLCASSFGGSGRYYEQYFGPGTRLTVT.

The V and J genes are TRBV7-9 and TRBJ1-6; possibly TRBD1 for D (6 bases). This CDR3 has 14 amino acids. Trimming removed 2 bases at V and 6 bases at J, with 8 bases between. CDR1 SEHNR and CDR2 FQNEAQ come from the germline V gene (reference sequence). The CDR3 region has the DNA TGTGCCAGCAGCTTATCAGGGGTTAATTCACCCCTCCACTTT. This gives the protein CASSLSGVNSPLHF.

This clone was seen ten or more times. For the CDR3, the DNA is TGTGCCAGCAGCTTCGGAAGACTAGAACGTCGTACGCAGTATTTT. Residues: CASSFGRLERRTQYF. The V gene is TRBV7-2, the J gene TRBJ2-3; tentative D call: TRBD2 (6 bases). Germline V lookup: CDR1 SGHTA, CDR2 FQGNSA. The CDR3 consists of 15 residues. Between the trimmed V and J ends, which lost 3 bases and 8 bases, there was a span of 18 bases.

This clone was counted a few times. This chain joins TRBV19 and TRBJ2-7, with TRBD2 matching 13 bases. Germline trimming cut 1 base from V and 2 bases from J; bases unmatched to any gene: 2. Germline V CDR1 and CDR2: LNHDA, SQIVND (reference sequence). The CDR3 totals 16 residues. CDR3 sequence: CASSIGLAGGTYEQYF. For the CDR3, the DNA is TGTGCCAGTAGTATAGGACTAGCGGGAGGCACCTACGAGCAGTACTTC.

The V gene is TRBV7-2, the J gene TRBJ1-1, with D uncertain. Germline CDR1 is SGHTA and CDR2 is FQGNSA. Trimming removed 2 bases from V and 8 bases from J, with 15 bases in between. The CDR3 consists of 14 residues. This CDR3 reads CASSLSLSTAEAFF. The DNA for the CDR3 is TGTGCCAGCAGCTTATCTCTTAGCACAGCAGAAGCTTTCTTT.

The J gene is TRBJ1-2, the V gene TRBV21-1. TRBV21-1 is flagged as a pseudogene. The CDR3 sequence is 16 residues long. The CDR3 protein is CASSKGGTRSNYGYTF. As DNA, the CDR3 is TGTGCCAGCAGCAAAGGAGGCACCCGATCTAACTATGGCTACACCTTC.

This clone was seen more than once but under ten times. V and J are TRBV5-6 and TRBJ2-1, with a possible D match to TRBD2 (6 bases). Per the germline V gene, CDR1 is SGHDT and CDR2 is YYEEEE. This CDR3 region has 12 residues. Trimming removed 7 bases at V and 9 bases at J, with 14 bases between. In DNA, the CDR3 is TGTGCCAGCTCACCGGAGGGCCGTGAGCAGTTCTTC. Amino acids: CASSPEGREQFF.

This clone came up many times. This chain's CDR3 is CASRTLLNQPQHF. The CDR3 DNA reads TGTGCCAGCAGGACACTCCTCAATCAGCCCCAGCATTTT. The chain couples TRBV28 to TRBJ1-5, with no clear D. The CDR3 has 13 residues. Trimming stripped 6 bases from V and 3 bases from J, with 9 bases between. Germline CDR1 reads MDHEN; CDR2 reads SYDVKM.

The chain uses TRBV7-3 and TRBJ1-1; TRBD1 is a possible D gene (5 bases). Trimming removed 3 bases at V and 2 bases at J, with 7 bases between. The CDR3 has 13 residues. Germline lookup yields CDR1 SGHTA and CDR2 FQGTGA. The CDR3 region has the DNA TGTGCCAGCAGCTTCACAGGTAACACTGAAGCTTTCTTT. This translates into CASSFTGNTEAFF.

Only a few counts were recorded for this clone. The J gene is TRBJ2-6, the V gene TRBV27; 8 bases line up with TRBD1. The CDR3 consists of 16 residues. Germline CDR1 MNHEY, CDR2 SMNVEV (reference sequence). The J segment lost 2 bases and the V segment lost 5 bases, leaving 5 bases of the junction unmatched. DNA for the CDR3: TGTGCCAGCAGTCCCAGGACAGGGACTGGGGCCAACGTCCTGACTTTC. Amino acid sequence: CASSPRTGTGANVLTF.

This clone was counted at least ten times. The rearrangement uses TRBV6-1 and TRBJ1-5, with 11 bases that match TRBD1. V lost 2 bases, J lost 4 bases, and 4 bases stayed unmatched. The CDR3 is made up of 16 amino acids. Germline CDR1 MNHNS, CDR2 SASEGT. CDR3 nucleotide sequence: TGTGCCAGCAGTGAAACGGGACAGGGGGGGAATCAGCCCCAGCATTTT. This translates into CASSETGQGGNQPQHF.

This clone was counted only a few times. This chain uses TRBV15 with TRBJ2-3; 13 nucleotides match TRBD2. Germline V gene data show CDR1 as LNHNV and CDR2 as YYDKDF (reference sequence). There are 17 residues in the CDR3. V was clipped by 4 bases and J by 3 bases; unmatched bases: 7. CDR3 sequence reads: CATSKLPGLAGTDTQYF. DNA of the CDR3: TGTGCCACCAGCAAACTCCCGGGACTAGCGGGAACAGATACGCAGTATTTT.

Turning to this clone: A much bigger clone sits one base away, suggesting this may be a read error. The rearrangement links TRBV11-1 to TRBJ2-1, with 7 bases aligning to TRBD1. The junction had 6 bases not matched to a gene; V was cut back by 3 bases and J by 10 bases. Germline CDR1 reads SGHAT; CDR2 reads FQDESV (reference sequence). The CDR3 spans 13 residues. The CDR3 protein is CASSFGRDREQFF. CDR3 nucleotide sequence: TGTGCCAGCAGCTTCGGCCGGGACAGAGAGCAGTTCTTC. The full variable domain, rest sourced from reference TRBV11-1 and TRBJ2-1, is EAEVAQSPRYKITEKSQAVAFWCDPISGHATLYWYRQILGQGPELLVQFQDESVVDDSQLPKDRFSAERLKGVDSTLKIQPAELGDSAMYLCASSFGRDREQFFGPGTRLTVL.

This clone showed up just a few times. J is TRBJ2-7 and V is TRBV5-1; 12 bases are a match to TRBD2. Per germline, CDR1 SGHRS and CDR2 YFSETQ. This CDR3 is built from 15 residues. V gave up 4 bases and J gave up 2 bases; unmatched junction bases: 4. CDR3 sequence: CASSVGLAGPYEQYF. The CDR3, as DNA: TGCGCCAGCAGCGTCGGACTAGCGGGGCCCTACGAGCAGTACTTC.

This clone was found a few times. V and J are TRBV5-1 and TRBJ1-2, with D tentatively TRBD1 (6 bases). V was pared by 1 base and J by 2 bases, with 15 bases between. CDR3 length: 16 residues. Looked up from germline, CDR1 is SGHRS and CDR2 is YFSETQ. DNA for the CDR3: TGCGCCAGCAGCTTGACGGGGGTACAGGGAAACTATGGCTACACCTTC. Protein: CASSLTGVQGNYGYTF.